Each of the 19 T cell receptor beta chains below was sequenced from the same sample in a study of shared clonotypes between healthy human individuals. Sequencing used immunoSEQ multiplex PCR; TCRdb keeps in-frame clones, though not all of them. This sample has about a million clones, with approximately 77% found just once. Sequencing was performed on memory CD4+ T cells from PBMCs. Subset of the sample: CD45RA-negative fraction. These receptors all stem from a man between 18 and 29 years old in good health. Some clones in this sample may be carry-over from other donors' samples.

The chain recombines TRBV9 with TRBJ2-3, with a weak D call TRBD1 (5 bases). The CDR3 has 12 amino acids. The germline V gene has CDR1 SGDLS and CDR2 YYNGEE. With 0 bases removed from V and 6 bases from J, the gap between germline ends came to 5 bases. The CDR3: CASSVEGDTQYF. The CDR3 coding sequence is TGTGCCAGCAGCGTAGAGGGGGATACGCAGTATTTT.

This CDR3 reads CASRLGQGITEAFF. The CDR3 nucleotides read TGTGCCAGCCGGTTAGGACAGGGAATCACTGAAGCTTTCTTT. The chain carries TRBV6-5 and TRBJ1-1, with 8 bases that match TRBD1. V trimming: 8 bases; J trimming: 4 bases; junction bases outside the gene matches: 9. CDR3 length equals 14 residues. Germline CDR1 reads MNHEY; CDR2 reads SVGAGI.

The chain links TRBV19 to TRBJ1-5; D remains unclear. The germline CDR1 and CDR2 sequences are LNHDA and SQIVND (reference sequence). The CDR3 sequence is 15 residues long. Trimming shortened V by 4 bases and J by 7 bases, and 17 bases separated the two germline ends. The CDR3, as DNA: TGTGCCAGTAGTAAGACCCTCCTGACGGGCCAGCCCCAGCATTTT. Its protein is CASSKTLLTGQPQHF.

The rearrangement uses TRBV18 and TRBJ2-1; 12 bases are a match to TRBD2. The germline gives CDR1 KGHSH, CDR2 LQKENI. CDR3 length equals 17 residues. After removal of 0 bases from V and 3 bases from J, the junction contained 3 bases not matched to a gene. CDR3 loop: CASSPPQGLAGYNEQFF. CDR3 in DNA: TGTGCCAGCTCACCACCGCAGGGACTAGCGGGCTACAATGAGCAGTTCTTC.

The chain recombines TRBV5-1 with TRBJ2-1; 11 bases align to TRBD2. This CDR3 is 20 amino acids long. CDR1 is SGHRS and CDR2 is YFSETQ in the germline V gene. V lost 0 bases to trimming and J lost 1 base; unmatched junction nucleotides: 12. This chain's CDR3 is CASSLAGGSGRARSYNEQFF. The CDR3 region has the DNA TGCGCCAGCAGCTTGGCGGGGGGTAGCGGGAGGGCCCGATCCTACAATGAGCAGTTCTTC.

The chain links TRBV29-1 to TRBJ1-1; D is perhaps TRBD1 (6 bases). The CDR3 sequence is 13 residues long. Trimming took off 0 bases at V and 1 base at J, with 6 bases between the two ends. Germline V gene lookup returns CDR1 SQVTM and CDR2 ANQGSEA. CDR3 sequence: CSVEDRGNTEAFF. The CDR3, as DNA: TGCAGCGTTGAAGACAGGGGGAACACTGAAGCTTTCTTT. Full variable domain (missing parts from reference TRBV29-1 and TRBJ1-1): SAVISQKPSRDICQRGTSLTIQCQVDSQVTMMFWYRQQPGQSLTLIATANQGSEATYESGFVIDKFPISRPNLTFSTLTVSNMSPEDSSIYLCSVEDRGNTEAFFGQGTRLTVV.

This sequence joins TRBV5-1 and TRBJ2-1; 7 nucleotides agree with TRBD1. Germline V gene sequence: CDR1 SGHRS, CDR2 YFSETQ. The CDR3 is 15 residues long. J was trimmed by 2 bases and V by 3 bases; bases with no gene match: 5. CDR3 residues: CASSSGQYPYNEQFF. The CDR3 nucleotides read TGCGCCAGCAGCTCGGGACAGTACCCCTACAATGAGCAGTTCTTC.

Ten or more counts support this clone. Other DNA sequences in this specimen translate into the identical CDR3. CDR3 loop: CASSVGTQETQYF. The CDR3 DNA is TGTGCCAGCAGCGTAGGGACCCAAGAGACCCAGTACTTC. The chain recombines TRBV9 with TRBJ2-5; D is undetermined. Germline V lookup: CDR1 SGDLS, CDR2 YYNGEE. The CDR3 runs to 13 residues. Trimming removed 0 bases from V and 1 base from J, with 4 bases in between.

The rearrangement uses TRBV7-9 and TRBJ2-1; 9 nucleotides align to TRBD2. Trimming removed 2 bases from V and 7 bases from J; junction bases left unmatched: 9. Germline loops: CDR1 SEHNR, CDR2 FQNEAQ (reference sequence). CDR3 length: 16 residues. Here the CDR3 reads CASSLKRASGENEQFF. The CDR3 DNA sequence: TGTGCCAGCAGCTTAAAACGGGCTAGCGGGGAGAATGAGCAGTTCTTC.

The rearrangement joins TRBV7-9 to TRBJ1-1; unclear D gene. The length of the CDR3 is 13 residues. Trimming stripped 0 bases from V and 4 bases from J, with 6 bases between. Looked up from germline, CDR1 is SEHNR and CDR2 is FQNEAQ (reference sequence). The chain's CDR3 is CASSLAMATEAFF. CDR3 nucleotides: TGTGCCAGCAGCTTAGCGATGGCCACTGAAGCTTTCTTT.

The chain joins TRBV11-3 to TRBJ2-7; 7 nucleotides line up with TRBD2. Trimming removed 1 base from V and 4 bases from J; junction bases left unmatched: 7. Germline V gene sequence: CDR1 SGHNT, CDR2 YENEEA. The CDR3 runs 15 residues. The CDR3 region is CASSLAPGLGYEQYF. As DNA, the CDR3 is TGTGCCAGCAGCTTAGCCCCAGGACTAGGGTACGAGCAGTACTTC.

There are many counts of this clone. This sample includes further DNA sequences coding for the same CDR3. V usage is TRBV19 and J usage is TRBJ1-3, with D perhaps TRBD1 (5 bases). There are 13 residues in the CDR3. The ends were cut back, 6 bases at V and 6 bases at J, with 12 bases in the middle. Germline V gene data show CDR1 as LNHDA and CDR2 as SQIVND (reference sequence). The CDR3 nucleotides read TGTGCCAGTAGCAGGGTTAGAGAAAACACCATATATTTT. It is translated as CASSRVRENTIYF.

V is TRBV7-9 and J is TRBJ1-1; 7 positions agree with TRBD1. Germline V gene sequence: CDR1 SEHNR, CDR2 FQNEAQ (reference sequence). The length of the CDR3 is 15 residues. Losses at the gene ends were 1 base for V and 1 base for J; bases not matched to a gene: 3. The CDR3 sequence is CASSLDRQGNTEAFF. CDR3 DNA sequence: TGTGCCAGCAGCTTAGATAGACAGGGGAACACTGAAGCTTTCTTT.

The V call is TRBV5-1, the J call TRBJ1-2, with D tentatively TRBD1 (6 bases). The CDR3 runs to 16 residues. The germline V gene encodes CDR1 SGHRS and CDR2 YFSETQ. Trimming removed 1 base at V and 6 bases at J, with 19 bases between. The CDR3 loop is CASSLQGPGLRDGYTF. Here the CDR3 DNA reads TGCGCCAGCAGCTTGCAGGGGCCAGGGCTGAGGGATGGCTACACCTTC. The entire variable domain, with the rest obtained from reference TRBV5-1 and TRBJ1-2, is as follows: KAGVTQTPRYLIKTRGQQVTLSCSPISGHRSVSWYQQTPGQGLQFLFEYFSETQRNKGNFPGRFSGRQFSNSRSEMNVSTLELGDSALYLCASSLQGPGLRDGYTFGSGTRLTVV.

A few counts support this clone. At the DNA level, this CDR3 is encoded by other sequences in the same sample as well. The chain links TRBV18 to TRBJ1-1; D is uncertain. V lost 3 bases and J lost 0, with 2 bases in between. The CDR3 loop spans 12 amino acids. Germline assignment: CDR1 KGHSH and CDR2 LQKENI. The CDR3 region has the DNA TGTGCCAGCTCACCCATGAACACTGAAGCTTTCTTT. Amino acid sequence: CASSPMNTEAFF.

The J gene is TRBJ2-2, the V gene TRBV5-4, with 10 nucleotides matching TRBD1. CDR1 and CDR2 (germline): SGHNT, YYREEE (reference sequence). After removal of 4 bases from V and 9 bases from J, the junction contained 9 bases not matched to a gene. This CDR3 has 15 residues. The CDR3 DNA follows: TGTGCCAGCAGCAAAGGACAGGGGGGCCCTCGGGAGCTGTTTTTT. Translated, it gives CASSKGQGGPRELFF.

The CDR3 loop reads CASSLVHHRLAYEQYF. DNA of the CDR3: TGTGCCAGCAGCTTGGTTCATCACAGGTTGGCCTACGAGCAGTACTTC. The chain carries TRBV5-5 and TRBJ2-7; D might be TRBD1 (5 bases). Germline assignment: CDR1 SGHKS and CDR2 YYEKEE (reference sequence). With 0 bases removed from V and 2 bases from J, the gap between germline ends came to 15 bases. There are 16 residues in the CDR3.

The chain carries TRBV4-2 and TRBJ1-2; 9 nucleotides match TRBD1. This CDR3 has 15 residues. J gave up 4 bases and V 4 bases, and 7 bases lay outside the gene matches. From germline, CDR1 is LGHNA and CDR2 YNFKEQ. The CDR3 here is CASSPRGQGSYGYTF. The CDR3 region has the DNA TGTGCCAGCAGCCCCCGGGGACAGGGCAGCTATGGCTACACCTTC.

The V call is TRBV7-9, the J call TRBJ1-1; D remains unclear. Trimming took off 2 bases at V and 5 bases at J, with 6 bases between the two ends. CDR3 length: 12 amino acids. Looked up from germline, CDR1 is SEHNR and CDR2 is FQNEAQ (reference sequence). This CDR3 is CASSLLETEAFF. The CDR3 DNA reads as TGTGCCAGCAGCTTATTAGAGACTGAAGCTTTCTTT.